Following are 23 T cell receptor beta chains from one sample sequenced in a study of cytomegalovirus exposure and HLA in healthy donors. The method was immunoSEQ multiplex PCR; TCRdb's version includes in-frame clones alone and lacks a portion of them. The data contain roughly 350,000 clones, more than 80% of them singletons. The specimen sequenced was PBMCs. The receptors shown here come from a woman aged 18 to 35 in good health and CMV-seronegative.

The CDR3 nucleotides read TGTGCCAGCAGCTTAGTTCGGGATCTTAACTATGGCTACACCTTC. Translating it yields CASSLVRDLNYGYTF. The rearrangement links TRBV7-6 to TRBJ1-2; no definite D call. The CDR3 sequence is 15 residues long. Per germline, CDR1 SGHVS and CDR2 FNYEAQ. Trimming removed 1 base from V and 1 base from J, with 10 bases in between.

The chain is built from TRBV5-8 and TRBJ2-3; 7 positions agree with TRBD2. Germline assignment: CDR1 SGHTS and CDR2 YDEGEE. This CDR3 is 14 amino acids long. The V and J ends lost 4 bases and 4 bases, in that order; junction bases with no gene match: 6. CDR3 coding DNA: TGTGCCAGCAGCCGCGGACTAGTTTCAGATACGCAGTATTTT. Translated, it gives CASSRGLVSDTQYF.

The V and J genes are TRBV9 and TRBJ2-5; 8 bases map to TRBD2. Trimming at V came to 4 bases and at J to 2 bases, leaving 7 bases not matched to a gene. Germline V gives CDR1 SGDLS, CDR2 YYNGEE. The CDR3 covers 15 residues. CDR3 amino acids: CASSPVAGKQETQYF. The CDR3 region has the DNA TGTGCCAGCAGCCCGGTAGCGGGGAAACAAGAGACCCAGTACTTC.

The CDR3 nucleotides are TGTGCCACCGGTGAACTTGGACTAGCGGGAGGGCCCGGTGAGCAGTTCTTC. This codes for CATGELGLAGGPGEQFF. This chain connects TRBV27 to TRBJ2-1; 15 nucleotides match TRBD2. The CDR3 has 17 residues. Germline V gene lookup returns CDR1 MNHEY and CDR2 SMNVEV (reference sequence). V lost 10 bases, J lost 9 bases, and 16 bases stayed unmatched.

The chain uses TRBV9 and TRBJ2-7; 9 nucleotides align to TRBD1. CDR3 length: 15 residues. V lost 3 bases to trimming and J lost 4 bases; unmatched junction nucleotides: 8. The V gene's germline CDR1 is SGDLS and CDR2 YYNGEE. This CDR3 is CASSARTGAIYEQYF. The CDR3 nucleotides read TGTGCCAGCAGCGCCAGGACAGGGGCCATATACGAGCAGTACTTC.

The J gene is TRBJ2-3, the V gene TRBV29-1; weak D call: TRBD2 (5 bases). Per germline, CDR1 SQVTM and CDR2 ANQGSEA. This CDR3 is 15 amino acids long. V lost 1 base and J 6 bases, leaving 17 bases between the germline ends. The CDR3 DNA sequence: TGCAGCGTTGAAGTCGACCCGGGATTTGGGGATACGCAGTATTTT. Residues: CSVEVDPGFGDTQYF.

This clone has just a few counts. The V call is TRBV15, the J call TRBJ1-1, with TRBD1 identical over 7 bases. V gave up 3 bases and J gave up 7 bases; unmatched junction bases: 8. This CDR3 spans 14 amino acids. CDR1 and CDR2 (germline): LNHNV, YYDKDF (reference sequence). This chain's CDR3 is CATSRDLTGIEAFF. The CDR3 DNA is TGTGCCACCAGCAGGGATCTGACAGGGATTGAAGCTTTCTTT.

The chain couples TRBV5-6 to TRBJ1-1, with D maybe TRBD1 (5 bases). There are 13 residues in the CDR3. With 2 bases removed from V and 2 bases from J, the gap between germline ends came to 7 bases. Germline lookup yields CDR1 SGHDT and CDR2 YYEEEE. The CDR3 DNA is TGTGCCAGCAGCTTTGGGGCCAACACTGAAGCTTTCTTT. This gives the protein CASSFGANTEAFF.

V gene TRBV19 combines with J gene TRBJ1-3; 7 bases align to TRBD1. With 5 bases clipped from V and 4 bases from J, the junction kept 8 bases outside the gene matches. The length of the CDR3 is 15 residues. CDR1 is LNHDA and CDR2 is SQIVND in the germline V gene (reference sequence). CDR3 in amino acids: CASSVAGGAGNTIYF. CDR3 DNA: TGTGCCAGTAGTGTGGCAGGGGGAGCCGGAAACACCATATATTTT.

This clone turned up a few times. The chain combines TRBV4-2 with TRBJ2-1; D perhaps matches TRBD2 (6 bases). The CDR3 has 15 residues. Trimming stripped 3 bases from V and 3 bases from J, with 12 bases between. Per germline, CDR1 LGHNA and CDR2 YNFKEQ. The DNA for the CDR3 is TGTGCCAGCAGCCAGGGGGGAATCGACTACAATGAGCAGTTCTTC. Encoded protein: CASSQGGIDYNEQFF.

The V gene is TRBV5-1, the J gene TRBJ2-5, with D unclear. The CDR3 has 13 amino acids. V gave up 4 bases and J gave up 4 bases, with 11 bases separating them. Germline V gene lookup returns CDR1 SGHRS and CDR2 YFSETQ. CDR3 region: CASSPPAAETQYF. For the CDR3, the DNA is TGCGCCAGCAGCCCACCCGCGGCAGAGACCCAGTACTTC.

The J gene is TRBJ2-1, the V gene TRBV4-1; no clear D gene. Germline V lookup: CDR1 MGHRA, CDR2 YSYEKL. The germline V and J ends were trimmed by 2 bases and 0 bases, with 11 bases remaining between them. The CDR3 contains 16 residues. CDR3 in amino acids: CASSQPVISSYNEQFF. The CDR3, as DNA: TGCGCCAGCAGCCAACCGGTTATAAGCTCCTACAATGAGCAGTTCTTC.

This clone was counted at least ten times. The genes are TRBV6-4 and TRBJ2-3, with D possibly being TRBD1 (5 bases). Looked up from germline, CDR1 is MRHNA and CDR2 is SNTAGT. V lost 3 bases to trimming and J lost 5 bases, with 12 bases between them. This CDR3 spans 14 amino acids. CDR3 sequence (DNA): TGTGCCAGCAGTGAGTCAGGGTGGAGAGATACGCAGTATTTT. It is translated as CASSESGWRDTQYF.

The chain combines TRBV13 with TRBJ2-7, with D maybe TRBD2 (6 bases). The CDR3 consists of 17 residues. The germline V gene encodes CDR1 PRHDT and CDR2 FYEKMQ (reference sequence). V was shortened by 5 bases and J by 4 bases, with 24 bases between the two germline ends. In DNA, the CDR3 is TGTGCCAGCAGCCCTGGGACTCCGGGATCCTCGTATTACGAGCAGTACTTC. It is translated as CASSPGTPGSSYYEQYF.

The genes are TRBV27 and TRBJ1-4, with unresolved D. The CDR3 loop spans 15 amino acids. Germline lookup yields CDR1 MNHEY and CDR2 SMNVEV (reference sequence). With 3 bases removed from V and 3 bases from J, the gap between germline ends came to 11 bases. The CDR3 loop is CASSFSRVANEKLFF. The CDR3 DNA sequence: TGTGCCAGCAGTTTTTCTCGGGTGGCTAATGAAAAACTGTTTTTT.

The rearrangement uses TRBV5-1 and TRBJ1-1; TRBD1 aligns across 7 bases. This CDR3 spans 14 amino acids. Per the germline V gene, CDR1 is SGHRS and CDR2 is YFSETQ. V was clipped by 3 bases and J by 2 bases; unmatched bases: 4. The CDR3 is CASSSGQHNTEAFF. The CDR3 DNA follows: TGCGCCAGCAGCTCGGGACAGCACAACACTGAAGCTTTCTTT.

This chain joins TRBV28 and TRBJ2-3; D unresolved. V was cut by 5 bases and J by 2 bases, with 11 bases left in between. Germline V gives CDR1 MDHEN, CDR2 SYDVKM. The CDR3 runs 14 residues. This chain's CDR3 is CASSGSGSTDTQYF. The CDR3 DNA is TGTGCCAGCAGTGGATCCGGGTCCACAGATACGCAGTATTTT.

This clone was seen a single time. The V gene is TRBV28, the J gene TRBJ2-1, with 13 bases that match TRBD2. With V trimmed by 6 bases and J by 4 bases, 6 bases remained unmatched. The germline gives CDR1 MDHEN, CDR2 SYDVKM. The CDR3 loop spans 16 amino acids. In DNA form, the CDR3 reads TGTGCCAGCAGATTTTCGGGACTAGCGGGGTACAATGAGCAGTTCTTC. It specifies CASRFSGLAGYNEQFF.

The rearrangement uses TRBV20-1 and TRBJ1-2, with unresolved D. Germline lookup yields CDR1 DFQATT and CDR2 SNEGSKA (reference sequence). The CDR3 loop spans 11 amino acids. The V end was cut by 6 bases, the J end by 4 bases, with 9 bases between. CDR3 DNA sequence: TGCAGTGCCCCAGCGTCCTATGGCTACACCTTC. This gives the protein CSAPASYGYTF.

This sequence joins TRBV7-8 and TRBJ2-7, with TRBD2 as a possible D gene (5 bases). The CDR3 totals 15 residues. Germline values: CDR1 SGHVS, CDR2 FQNEAQ. With 5 bases removed from V and 2 bases from J, the gap between germline ends came to 16 bases. Written as DNA, the CDR3 is TGTGCCAGCAGCCCTTCGCGGGTCAAACCCTACGAGCAGTACTTC. Its protein product is CASSPSRVKPYEQYF. The full variable domain, rest sourced from reference TRBV7-8 and TRBJ2-7, is GAGVSQSPRYKVAKRGQDVALRCDPISGHVSLFWYQQALGQGPEFLTYFQNEAQLDKSGLPSDRFFAERPEGSVSTLKIQRTQQEDSAVYLCASSPSRVKPYEQYFGPGTRLTVT.

The J gene is TRBJ1-2, the V gene TRBV6-5, with 8 bases lining up with TRBD1. V gave up 0 bases and J gave up 8 bases; unmatched junction bases: 11. The CDR3 has 16 residues. Looked up from germline, CDR1 is MNHEY and CDR2 is SVGAGI. Written as DNA, the CDR3 is TGTGCCAGCAGTTACTCTCCGACAGGGGAGGTGAAGGGCTACACCTTC. It yields the protein CASSYSPTGEVKGYTF.

This rearrangement joins TRBV6-5 to TRBJ1-5; maybe TRBD1 (5 bases). In germline, CDR1 is MNHEY, CDR2 SVGAGI. This CDR3 is 15 amino acids long. Trimming removed 9 bases at V and 0 bases at J, with 15 bases between. The CDR3 region is CASGLGGFSNQPQHF. The CDR3 nucleotides are TGTGCCAGTGGACTTGGGGGGTTTAGCAATCAGCCCCAGCATTTT.

V is TRBV6-5 and J is TRBJ1-1; TRBD1 matches at 8 bases. Trimming took 2 bases from V and 0 from J; bases not matched to a gene: 5. This CDR3 contains 16 residues. Looked up from germline, CDR1 is MNHEY and CDR2 is SVGAGI. The CDR3 sequence: CASSYKRTGLNTEAFF. In DNA, the CDR3 is TGTGCCAGCAGTTACAAAAGGACAGGGTTGAACACTGAAGCTTTCTTT.